The clone carrying this T cell receptor beta chain was observed a handful of times. As yet, its antigen is unknown. These data come from a study of cytomegalovirus exposure and HLA in healthy donors. Study findings and constraints: Earlier analysis yielded a pattern in which most TCR beta V segments were productive about 87% or about 30% of the time. Analysis performed later showed TCR beta chains linked to HLA being more clonally expanded than equally common others. Donors belonging to an Asian-associated ancestry cluster reportedly showed fewer N-insertions in productive TCRs than the roughly 680-donor mean, according to what a later analysis found.

CDR3 length: 15 amino acids. Germline V lookup: CDR1 SEHNR, CDR2 FQNEAQ (reference sequence). The ends were cut back, 1 base at V and 1 base at J, with 10 bases in the middle. A multiplex PCR was run with 60 Vbeta primers and 13 Jbeta primers. Repertoires were generated with immunoSEQ multiplex PCR, while TCRdb's copy carries only in-frame clones and drops some. The data contain approximately 170,000 clones, about 80% of them singletons. The sequence came from a woman in her twenties or thirties in good health and CMV-seropositive. The chain is built from TRBV7-9 and TRBJ1-1; D is unclear. What was sequenced was PBMCs. For the CDR3, the DNA is TGTGCCAGCAGCTTAGTGGTGCAGGAGAACACTGAAGCTTTCTTT. This translates into CASSLVVQENTEAFF.